Shown below are 8 T cell receptor beta chains from a single sample sequenced in a study of CXCR3-negative and CXCR3-positive naive CD8 T cells. Via 5' RACE with UMI labels, TRB cDNA libraries were prepared. Reanalyzing the 5' RACE reads, TCRdb keeps one entry per CDR3 protein, without DNA. This sample's clone table lists tens of thousands of distinct CDR3 sequences. Sequenced input: memory CD8+ T cells from blood. The receptor source for this set is a human donor in good health. Some clones in this sample may be carry-over from other donors' samples.

The genes are TRBV6-4 and TRBJ2-1; TCRdb indicates TRBD1, and absent DNA this call remains unverified. Germline V lookup: CDR1 MRHNA, CDR2 SNTAGT. This CDR3 spans 15 amino acids. The CDR3 protein is CASSYGQGEPNEQFF.

V and J are TRBV28 and TRBJ2-7; TCRdb reports TRBD1, a call that lacks DNA to check it against. Looked up from germline, CDR1 is MDHEN and CDR2 is SYDVKM. The CDR3 sequence is 15 residues long. CDR3 region: CASSIKTVSSYEQYF.

This chain uses TRBV29-1 with TRBJ2-3. This CDR3 is 11 amino acids long. The V gene's germline CDR1 is SQVTM and CDR2 ANQGSEA. The CDR3 here is CSGSEWDTQYF.

The V gene is TRBV7-6, the J gene TRBJ2-3; lacking DNA, the TRBD2 call made by TCRdb goes unchecked. Germline CDR1 SGHVS, CDR2 FNYEAQ. The CDR3 runs to 17 residues. The CDR3 here is CASSRPTGREGTDTQYF.

V is TRBV12-3 or TRBV12-4 and J is TRBJ2-2. The CDR3 covers 12 residues. The CDR3 protein is CASSFLDGELFF.

The chain employs TRBV5-1 and TRBJ2-3; absent DNA, TCRdb's TRBD2 call cannot be checked. CDR3 length: 20 amino acids. Germline CDR1 is SGHRS and CDR2 is YFSETQ. CDR3 region: CASSLPVGGGDHSSTDTQYF.

The genes are TRBV10-3 and TRBJ2-5; the D call from TCRdb, TRBD2, cannot be confirmed without DNA. CDR3 length: 18 amino acids. CDR1 and CDR2 from the germline V gene are ENHRY and SYGVKD. The CDR3 reads CAISESLGLAGPQETQYF.

The V gene is TRBV2, the J gene TRBJ2-1; TCRdb outputs TRBD2, but without DNA this stays unchecked. CDR1 and CDR2 from the germline V gene are SNHLY and FYNNEI. The CDR3 sequence is 15 residues long. The CDR3 reads CASRPLAGGINEQFF.